The clone carrying this T cell receptor beta chain has just one count. The entry originates in a study of control samples from healthy donors and cancer patients. The trim removed 4 bases at V and 1 base at J, leaving 0 bases unmatched. This CDR3 has 14 amino acids. From germline, CDR1 is KGHSH and CDR2 LQKENI. Profiling relied on immunoSEQ multiplex PCR, and the TCRdb table lists in-frame clones only, not all of them. The data hold 150,000 to 200,000 clones, with roughly 94% observed a single time. The rearrangement joins TRBV18 to TRBJ1-5, with TRBD1 matching over 8 bases. This receptor was obtained from a woman aged 40 to 50 in good health. The sample consisted of blood. CDR3 residues: CASSRQGSNQPQHF. Here the CDR3 DNA reads TGTGCCAGCTCACGACAGGGGAGCAATCAGCCCCAGCATTTT.